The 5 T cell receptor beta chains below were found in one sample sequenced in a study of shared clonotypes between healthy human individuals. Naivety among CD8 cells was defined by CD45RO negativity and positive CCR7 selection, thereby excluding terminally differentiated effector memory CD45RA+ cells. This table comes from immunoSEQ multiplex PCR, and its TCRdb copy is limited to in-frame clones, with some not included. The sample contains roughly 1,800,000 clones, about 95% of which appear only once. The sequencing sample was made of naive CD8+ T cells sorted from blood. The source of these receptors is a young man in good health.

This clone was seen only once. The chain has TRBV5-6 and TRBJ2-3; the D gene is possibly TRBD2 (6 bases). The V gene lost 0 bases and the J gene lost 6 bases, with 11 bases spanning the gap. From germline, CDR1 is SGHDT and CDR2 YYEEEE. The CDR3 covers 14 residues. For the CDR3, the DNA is TGTGCCAGCAGCTTGGGACTAGTTCGCGATACGCAGTATTTT. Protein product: CASSLGLVRDTQYF.

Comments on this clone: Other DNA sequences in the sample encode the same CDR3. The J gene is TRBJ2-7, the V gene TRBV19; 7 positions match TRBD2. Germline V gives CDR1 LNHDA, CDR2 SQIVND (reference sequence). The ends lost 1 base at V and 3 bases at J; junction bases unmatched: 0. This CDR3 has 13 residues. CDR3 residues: CASSIAGGYEQYF. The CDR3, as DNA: TGTGCCAGTAGTATAGCGGGGGGCTACGAGCAGTACTTC.

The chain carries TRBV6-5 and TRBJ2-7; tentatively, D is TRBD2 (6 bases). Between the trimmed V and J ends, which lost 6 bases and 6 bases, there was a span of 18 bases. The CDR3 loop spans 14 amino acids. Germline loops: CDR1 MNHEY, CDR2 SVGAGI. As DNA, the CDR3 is TGTGCCAGCAGCCCGGGGGAGGCCGGTGGCGAGCAGTACTTC. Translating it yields CASSPGEAGGEQYF.

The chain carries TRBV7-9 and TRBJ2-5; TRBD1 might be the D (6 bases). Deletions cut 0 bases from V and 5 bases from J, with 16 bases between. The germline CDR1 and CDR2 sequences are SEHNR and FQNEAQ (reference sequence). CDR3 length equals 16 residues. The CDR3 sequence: CASSLAVQGWSETQYF. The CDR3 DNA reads TGTGCCAGCAGCTTAGCCGTACAGGGTTGGTCGGAGACCCAGTACTTC.

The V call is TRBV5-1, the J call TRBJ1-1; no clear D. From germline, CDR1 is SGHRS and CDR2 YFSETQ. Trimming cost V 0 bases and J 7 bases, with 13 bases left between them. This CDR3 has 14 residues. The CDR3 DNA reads TGCGCCAGCAGCTTGGCCTTCGGGTTAGATGAAGCTTTCTTT. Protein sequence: CASSLAFGLDEAFF. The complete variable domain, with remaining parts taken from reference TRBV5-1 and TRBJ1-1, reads KAGVTQTPRYLIKTRGQQVTLSCSPISGHRSVSWYQQTPGQGLQFLFEYFSETQRNKGNFPGRFSGRQFSNSRSEMNVSTLELGDSALYLCASSLAFGLDEAFFGQGTRLTVV.